The 3 T cell receptor beta chains below come from one sample, sequenced in a study of blood T cell repertoires in COVID-19. Sequenced by immunoSEQ multiplex PCR; TCRdb stores in-frame clones only, minus some. The sample includes 72,000 or so clones, more than 80% of them seen just once. The material sequenced was peripheral blood. The receptor set was obtained from a woman at least 80 years old with active or convalescent COVID-19.

V is TRBV5-5 and J is TRBJ2-3, with 10 bases fitting TRBD2. CDR1 SGHKS and CDR2 YYEKEE come from the germline V gene (reference sequence). Unmatched junction bases numbered 6, after V lost 6 bases and J lost 2 bases. This CDR3 has 15 residues. The CDR3 DNA sequence: TGTGCCAGCACAGCGGGGGGGCCTTCCACAGATACGCAGTATTTT. It encodes CASTAGGPSTDTQYF.

J is TRBJ1-4 and V is TRBV4-3, with 10 bases matching TRBD1. CDR3 length equals 14 residues. Germline trimming cut 4 bases from V and 12 bases from J; bases unmatched to any gene: 8. In germline, CDR1 is LGHNA, CDR2 YSLEER. CDR3 protein: CASSRGQGNLELFF. CDR3 sequence (DNA): TGCGCCAGCAGCCGGGGACAGGGGAATTTGGAACTGTTTTTT.

The chain employs TRBV3-1 (or the pseudogene TRBV3-2) and TRBJ2-3; D unclear. The germline V and J ends were trimmed by 1 base and 1 base, with 6 bases remaining between them. Per germline, CDR1 LGHDT and CDR2 YNNKEL (reference sequence). This CDR3 comprises 14 residues. CDR3 residues: CASSQVSGTDTQYF. Here the CDR3 DNA reads TGTGCCAGCAGCCAAGTCTCTGGCACAGATACGCAGTATTTT.